This is a list of T cell receptor beta chains from one sample in a study of identical twins. Via MiXCR, TCRdb re-called the 5' RACE reads, giving one row per CDR3 protein. Found here are about 530,000 distinct CDR3 sequences, approximately 14% of them singletons; the top ten hold 0.44%. These data were likewise used in another study, on yellow fever vaccine responses in identical twins.

Source material: CD4+ T cells sorted from blood. These TCRs come from a young woman in good health. The CDR3 runs from the conserved cysteine through the conserved F or W. Fields, in order: D gene, J gene, V gene, clone size, CDR3 DNA, CDR3 protein. D genes are given only for firm matches. Rows may omit the clone size; those that give it use once, few, many or a size class.

NA | TRBJ1-2 | TRBV12-3/TRBV12-4 | many | TGTGCCAGCAGTTTAACCAGCGGGAACTATGGCTACACCTTC | CASSLTSGNYGYTF
NA | TRBJ2-7 | TRBV4-2 | few | TGTGCCAGCAGCCAAGCACTCTTCGGGTCCTACGAGCAGTACTTC | CASSQALFGSYEQYF
NA | TRBJ1-2 | TRBV20-1 | NA | TGCAGTGCTAGAGATCAAGGGCAGGTTGCATATGGCTACACCTTC | CSARDQGQVAYGYTF
NA | TRBJ2-1 | TRBV5-1 | few | TGCGCCAGCAGCTTGGCCGAGGCGGGCCATGAGCAGTTCTTC | CASSLAEAGHEQFF
NA | TRBJ2-1 | TRBV11-2 | NA | TGTGCCAGCAGCGGAGGGGTAGGGAGCTCCTACAATGAGCAGTTCTTC | CASSGGVGSSYNEQFF
TRBD1 | TRBJ2-1 | TRBV7-2 | NA | TGTGCCAGCAGCCCAAGGGGGAGACAGGGGTATAACAATGAGCAGTTCTTC | CASSPRGRQGYNNEQFF
NA | TRBJ2-7 | TRBV28 | few | TGTGCCAGCAGTTTAACTGCGAGGAGAGAGCAGTACTTC | CASSLTARREQYF
NA | TRBJ1-1 | TRBV6-4 | few | TGTGCCAGCAGTGGACAGGTGAACACTGAAGCTTTCTTT | CASSGQVNTEAFF
NA | TRBJ2-5 | TRBV12-3/TRBV12-4 | many | TGTGCCAGCAGCCCCGGGGCCCAAGAGACCCAGTACTTC | CASSPGAQETQYF
TRBD2 | TRBJ2-7 | TRBV18 | NA | TGTGCCAGCTCACCAGAAAGCGGGAGGCCCCACTCCTACGAGCAGTACTTC | CASSPESGRPHSYEQYF
NA | TRBJ2-1 | TRBV28 | NA | TGTGCCAGCAGTTCCCGGCGGGAAGTGAACAATGAGCAGTTCTTC | CASSSRREVNNEQFF
NA | TRBJ2-5 | TRBV24-1 | NA | TGTGCCACCAGTGATTGGGAGACCCAGTACTTC | CATSDWETQYF
NA | TRBJ1-2 | TRBV12-3/TRBV12-4 | many | TGTGCCAGCAGCCCGGGGAGCTATGGCTACACCTTC | CASSPGSYGYTF
NA | TRBJ2-7 | TRBV5-1 | few | TGCGCCAGCAGTCCCCCGAGAACAGTCTACGAGCAGTACTTC | CASSPPRTVYEQYF
TRBD1 | TRBJ2-7 | TRBV5-1 | few | TGCGCCAGCAGAATAGGGACAGGGGGTTACGAGCAGTACTTC | CASRIGTGGYEQYF
TRBD2 | TRBJ2-3 | TRBV5-8 | NA | TGTGCCAGCAGCACAGGACTAGCGGGAGCTTTAGATACGCAGTATTTT | CASSTGLAGALDTQYF
NA | TRBJ2-2 | TRBV20-1 | few | TGCAGTGCTAGGGCTCGGGGCACCGGGGAGCTGTTTTTT | CSARARGTGELFF
TRBD2 | TRBJ2-1 | TRBV19 | few | TGTGCCAGTAGTATCGCAAGCGGGAGTTCCAATGAGCAGTTCTTC | CASSIASGSSNEQFF
NA | TRBJ2-2 | TRBV18 | NA | TGTGCCAGCTCACCCCGAGGCAACTCGAACACCGGGGAGCTGTTTTTT | CASSPRGNSNTGELFF
NA | TRBJ2-1 | TRBV12-3/TRBV12-4 | few | TGTGCCAGCAGTCGACTAGGGGCAATCAATGAGCAGTTCTTC | CASSRLGAINEQFF
NA | TRBJ2-2 | TRBV7-2 | few | TGTGCCAGCAGCCGGGGGTACACCGGGGAGCTGTTTTTT | CASSRGYTGELFF
NA | TRBJ2-2 | TRBV4-2 | NA | TGTGCCAGCAGCCATGACAACACCGGGGAGCTGTTTTTT | CASSHDNTGELFF
TRBD2 | TRBJ2-2 | TRBV10-3 | few | TGTGCCACGAAAACCTCCCCAGGGACTACTCGTTCGGCCGGGGAGCTGTTTTTT | CATKTSPGTTRSAGELFF
NA | TRBJ1-4 | TRBV5-1 | NA | TGCGCCAGCAGCTGGGGGGGGACTAATGAAAAACTGTTTTTT | CASSWGGTNEKLFF
NA | TRBJ2-1 | TRBV25-1 | NA | TGTGCCAGCAGTGGGGTGAAGCAGTTCTTC | CASSGVKQFF
NA | TRBJ1-1 | TRBV12-3/TRBV12-4 | few | TGTGCCAGCGGAGCGTCAGGGTTCTTAACTGAAGCTTTCTTT | CASGASGFLTEAFF
TRBD2 | TRBJ2-2 | TRBV28 | NA | TGTGCCAGCAGTAGCGGGAAGGCAACGAACACCGGGGAGCTGTTTTTT | CASSSGKATNTGELFF
NA | TRBJ2-1 | TRBV3-1 | NA | TGTGCCAGCAGCCATACGTCGCGGGGAAATGAGCAGTTCTTC | CASSHTSRGNEQFF
NA | TRBJ2-5 | TRBV4-1 | few | TGCGCCAGCAGGCTCGGGACGACAGAGACCCAGTACTTC | CASRLGTTETQYF
TRBD1 | TRBJ2-5 | TRBV10-2 | NA | TGCGCCAGCAGTCTCCACGGGACAGCTAACCAAGAGACCCAGTACTTC | CASSLHGTANQETQYF
NA | TRBJ2-3 | TRBV20-1 | NA | TGCAGTGCTGGTGACTTTACTAGCACAGATACGCAGTATTTT | CSAGDFTSTDTQYF
TRBD1 | TRBJ1-2 | TRBV5-1 | few | TGCGCCAGCAGCTTGGCCCAGGGGGACTATGGCTACACCTTC | CASSLAQGDYGYTF
TRBD1 | TRBJ2-7 | TRBV2 | NA | TGTGCCAGCAGCCAGGACAGGGGGAACTACGAGCAGTACTTC | CASSQDRGNYEQYF
TRBD2 | TRBJ2-1 | TRBV5-1 | few | TGCGCCAGCAGCTTAAGCGGGGCCCCCCGGGATGAGCAGTTCTTC | CASSLSGAPRDEQFF
TRBD2 | TRBJ2-1 | TRBV7-8 | NA | TGTGCCAGCAGCTCGACTAGCGGGGGGACCTCCTACAATGAGCAGTTCTTC | CASSSTSGGTSYNEQFF
TRBD1 | TRBJ2-7 | TRBV2 | few | TGTGCCAGCACCGGACAGGTCTACGAGCAGTACTTC | CASTGQVYEQYF
TRBD2 | TRBJ2-2 | TRBV28 | few | TGTGCCAGCAGACCCGGGACTAGCGGGGCCGGGGAGCTGTTTTTT | CASRPGTSGAGELFF
NA | TRBJ1-1 | TRBV5-1 | many | TGCGCCAGCAGCCCGAGGACAGATCAGAACACTGAAGCTTTCTTT | CASSPRTDQNTEAFF
TRBD1 | TRBJ2-1 | TRBV5-1 | many | TGCGCCAGCAGCCCCAAGGACAGGGGGAATGAGCAGTTCTTC | CASSPKDRGNEQFF
NA | TRBJ2-1 | TRBV5-5 | NA | TGTGCCAGCGTCCTACTAACGGGAGTCAATGAGCAGTTCTTC | CASVLLTGVNEQFF
NA | TRBJ1-1 | TRBV7-9 | NA | TGTGCCAGCAGCTTAGGGGAGGGCGTCACTGAAGCTTTCTTT | CASSLGEGVTEAFF
NA | TRBJ2-5 | TRBV15 | many | TGTGCCACCAGCAGAGATCTACAGGGACTCCAAGAGACCCAGTACTTC | CATSRDLQGLQETQYF
TRBD2 | TRBJ2-2 | TRBV12-3/TRBV12-4 | NA | TGTGCCAGCAGTTTCGGTGGGAGGGCCGGCACCGGGGAGCTGTTTTTT | CASSFGGRAGTGELFF
NA | TRBJ2-5 | TRBV5-1 | NA | TGCGCCAGCAGCGGGTCAGACCAAGAGACCCAGTACTTC | CASSGSDQETQYF
TRBD1 | TRBJ2-6 | TRBV5-6 | few | TGTGCCAGCAGCTTGACAGGGGAAAGGGCTGGGGCCAACGTCCTGACTTTC | CASSLTGERAGANVLTF
NA | TRBJ2-2 | TRBV3-1 | few | TGTGCCAGCAACAGACGCAGCCGGGACACCACTGAGGGGGGGGAGCTGTTTTTT | CASNRRSRDTTEGGELFF
NA | TRBJ1-1 | TRBV6-1 | NA | TGTGCCAGCAGAGTCAGGGGCGTTACTGAAGCTTTCTTT | CASRVRGVTEAFF
TRBD1 | TRBJ2-1 | TRBV24-1 | NA | TGTGCCACCAGTGCCAGCTCGGACAGGCGGAATGAGCAGTTCTTC | CATSASSDRRNEQFF
NA | TRBJ2-1 | TRBV7-6 | once | TGTGCCAGCGGCTCTAGAGTGATTAGTCCCTACAATGAGCAGTTCTTC | CASGSRVISPYNEQFF
TRBD2 | TRBJ2-7 | TRBV11-2 | few | TGTGCCAGCAGCTTAATGGCGGGAGGGCCTTACGGGCAGTACTTC | CASSLMAGGPYGQYF
NA | TRBJ2-7 | TRBV4-2 | few | TGTGCCAGCAGCCAGGGACTTCTCTACGAGCAGTACTTC | CASSQGLLYEQYF
NA | TRBJ2-2 | TRBV15 | NA | TGTGCCACCAGCAGAGATCGGACGGGACCGAGGACCGGGGAGCTGTTTTTT | CATSRDRTGPRTGELFF
NA | TRBJ1-2 | TRBV12-3/TRBV12-4 | NA | TGTGCCAGCAGTCAAAACCCATCTGGCTACACCTTC | CASSQNPSGYTF
NA | TRBJ2-5 | TRBV9 | NA | TGTGCCAGCAGCGTCGCGACAGGACCGAGCCAAGAGACCCAGTACTTC | CASSVATGPSQETQYF
NA | TRBJ1-1 | TRBV7-8 | few | TGTGCCAGCAGCTTAATGAGGGGAGGGACTGAAGCTTTCTTT | CASSLMRGGTEAFF
NA | TRBJ2-3 | TRBV24-1 | NA | TGTGCCACCAGCCCGAGGGGTACCACAGATACGCAGTATTTT | CATSPRGTTDTQYF
NA | TRBJ2-3 | TRBV19 | NA | TGTGCCAGTAGTACAGGACCGCTCACAGATACGCAGTATTTT | CASSTGPLTDTQYF
NA | TRBJ2-6 | TRBV24-1 | NA | TGTGCCACCAGTGATGCCGACAGCTCTGGGGCCAACGTCCTGACTTTC | CATSDADSSGANVLTF
NA | TRBJ2-1 | TRBV12-3/TRBV12-4 | few | TGTGCCAGCAGTTTATCTCTGACGCGTGAGCAGTTCTTC | CASSLSLTREQFF